The rows below give T cell receptor beta chains drawn from one sample of a study of radiotherapy plus CTLA-4 blockade in lung cancer. TCRdb's table, derived via immunoSEQ multiplex PCR, lists solely in-frame clones and lacks some. The data show around 100,000 clones, with 81% seen just once and about 3.3% held by the top ten. Source: peripheral blood, taken from a patient treated with radiotherapy plus ipilimumab. The receptors were gathered from a human donor with non-small cell lung cancer that progressed on radiotherapy plus ipilimumab. Some clones in this sample may be carry-over from other donors' samples. Both conserved end residues are part of each CDR3. The order of the fields is D gene, V gene, CDR3 length, clone size, J gene, CDR3 protein, CDR3 DNA. The D gene is left open where the match is weak. Clone size is given for some rows only: seen once, a few or many times, or a class if the clone is expanded.

d_call: TRBD2; v_call: TRBV5-4; cdr3_length: 16; clone_size: -; j_call: TRBJ2-5; cdr3_aa: CASSLALRGVQETQYF; cdr3_nt: TGTGCCAGCAGCTTGGCTCTGCGGGGGGTCCAAGAGACCCAGTACTTC
d_call: TRBD1; v_call: TRBV2; cdr3_length: 13; clone_size: -; j_call: TRBJ2-5; cdr3_aa: CARTRDRGETQYF; cdr3_nt: TGTGCCAGGACCCGGGACAGGGGAGAGACCCAGTACTTC
d_call: TRBD2; v_call: TRBV7-8; cdr3_length: 15; clone_size: -; j_call: TRBJ2-1; cdr3_aa: CASSLGLARNNEQFF; cdr3_nt: TGTGCCAGCAGCTTAGGACTAGCGCGAAACAATGAGCAGTTCTTC
d_call: TRBD2; v_call: TRBV7-2; cdr3_length: 17; clone_size: -; j_call: TRBJ2-3; cdr3_aa: CASSFLPGGGVRDTQYF; cdr3_nt: TGTGCCAGCAGCTTTCTGCCCGGCGGGGGTGTTAGAGATACGCAGTATTTT
d_call: -; v_call: TRBV6-5; cdr3_length: 13; clone_size: -; j_call: TRBJ1-6; cdr3_aa: CASSYQNNSPLHF; cdr3_nt: TGTGCCAGCAGTTACCAGAATAATTCACCCCTCCACTTT
d_call: TRBD2; v_call: TRBV5-4; cdr3_length: 16; clone_size: -; j_call: TRBJ2-7; cdr3_aa: CASSLGWGTNYEEQYF; cdr3_nt: TGTGCCAGCAGCTTGGGTTGGGGGACTAACTACGAAGAGCAGTACTTC
d_call: -; v_call: TRBV27; cdr3_length: 13; clone_size: -; j_call: TRBJ2-5; cdr3_aa: CASSRWGGETQYF; cdr3_nt: TGTGCCAGCAGCAGGTGGGGCGGGGAGACCCAGTACTTC
d_call: -; v_call: TRBV4-1; cdr3_length: 17; clone_size: -; j_call: TRBJ1-1; cdr3_aa: CASSQYQILGGGAEAFF; cdr3_nt: TGCGCCAGCAGCCAATATCAAATTCTGGGTGGGGGGGCTGAAGCTTTCTTT
d_call: TRBD1; v_call: TRBV5-6; cdr3_length: 15; clone_size: once; j_call: TRBJ1-5; cdr3_aa: CASSLDRGMSQPQHF; cdr3_nt: TGTGCCAGCAGCTTGGACAGGGGTATGAGTCAGCCCCAGCATTTT
d_call: -; v_call: TRBV4-1; cdr3_length: 14; clone_size: -; j_call: TRBJ1-6; cdr3_aa: CASSQDTELGVLHF; cdr3_nt: TGCGCCAGCAGCCAAGATACAGAATTGGGGGTCCTCCACTTT
d_call: TRBD2; v_call: TRBV6-1; cdr3_length: 15; clone_size: -; j_call: TRBJ2-2; cdr3_aa: CASCLAGGTGGELFF; cdr3_nt: TGTGCCAGCTGTCTAGCGGGGGGGACCGGCGGGGAGCTGTTTTTT
d_call: -; v_call: TRBV4-1; cdr3_length: 12; clone_size: -; j_call: TRBJ1-2; cdr3_aa: CASSERSYGYTF; cdr3_nt: TGCGCCAGCAGCGAAAGGTCGTACGGCTACACCTTC
d_call: -; v_call: TRBV11-2; cdr3_length: 14; clone_size: -; j_call: TRBJ2-3; cdr3_aa: CASSLAPRTDTQYF; cdr3_nt: TGTGCCAGCAGCTTAGCCCCTAGGACAGATACGCAGTATTTT
d_call: TRBD2; v_call: TRBV7-9; cdr3_length: 15; clone_size: -; j_call: TRBJ2-1; cdr3_aa: CASSQTSGASNEQFF; cdr3_nt: TGTGCCAGCAGTCAGACTAGCGGGGCATCCAATGAGCAGTTCTTC